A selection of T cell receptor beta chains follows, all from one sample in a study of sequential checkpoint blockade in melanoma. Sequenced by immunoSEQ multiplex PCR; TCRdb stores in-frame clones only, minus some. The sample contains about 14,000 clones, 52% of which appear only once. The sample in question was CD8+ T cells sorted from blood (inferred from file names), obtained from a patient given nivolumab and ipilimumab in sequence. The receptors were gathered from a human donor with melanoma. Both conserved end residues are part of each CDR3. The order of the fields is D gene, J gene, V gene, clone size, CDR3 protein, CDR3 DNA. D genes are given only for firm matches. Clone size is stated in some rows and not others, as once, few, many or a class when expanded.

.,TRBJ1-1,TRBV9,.,CASSVYSTDTEAFF,TGTGCCAGCAGCGTATACAGTACGGACACTGAAGCTTTCTTT
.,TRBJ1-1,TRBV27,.,CASSTGGFEAFF,TGTGCCAGCAGCACGGGAGGGTTCGAAGCTTTCTTT
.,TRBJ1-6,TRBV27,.,CASSSRLDSYNSPLHF,TGTGCCAGCAGTTCCAGACTCGACTCCTATAATTCACCCCTCCACTTT
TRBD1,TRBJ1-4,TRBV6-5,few,CASWDRGGEKLFF,TGTGCCAGCTGGGACAGGGGTGGTGAAAAACTGTTTTTT
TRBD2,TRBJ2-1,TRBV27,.,CASSSQLAQNYNEQFF,TGTGCCAGCAGCTCCCAACTAGCGCAAAACTACAATGAGCAGTTCTTC
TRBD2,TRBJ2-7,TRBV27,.,CASSWAGALYEQYF,TGTGCCAGCAGTTGGGCGGGAGCCCTCTACGAGCAGTACTTC
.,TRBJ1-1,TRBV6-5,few,CASSTGENTEAFF,TGTGCCAGCAGCACAGGAGAGAACACTGAAGCTTTCTTT
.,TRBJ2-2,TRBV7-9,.,CASSFRDGELFF,TGTGCCAGCAGCTTCAGGGACGGGGAGCTGTTTTTT
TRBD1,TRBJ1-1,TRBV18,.,CASSPSPTGTSEAFF,TGTGCCAGCTCACCATCCCCGACAGGGACTTCTGAAGCTTTCTTT
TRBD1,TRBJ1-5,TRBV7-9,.,CASSSGQGAWSNQPQHF,TGTGCCAGCAGCTCGGGACAGGGGGCGTGGAGCAATCAGCCCCAGCATTTT
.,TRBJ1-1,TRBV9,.,CASSVEGTEAFF,TGTGCCAGCAGCGTAGAGGGGACTGAAGCTTTCTTT
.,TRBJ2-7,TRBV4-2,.,CASSQSLGAYEQYF,TGTGCCAGCAGCCAATCTTTGGGGGCCTACGAGCAGTACTTC
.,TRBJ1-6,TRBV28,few,CASSSDRTSYNSPLHF,TGTGCCAGCAGTTCCGACAGGACCTCCTATAATTCACCCCTCCACTTT
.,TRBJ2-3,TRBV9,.,CASKSGGGGTDTQYF,TGTGCCAGCAAATCTGGAGGGGGCGGCACAGATACGCAGTATTTT
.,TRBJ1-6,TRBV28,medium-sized,CASSSDQEGSSYNSPLHF,TGTGCCAGCAGCTCCGACCAAGAGGGAAGCTCCTATAATTCACCCCTCCACTTT
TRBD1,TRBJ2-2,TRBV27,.,CASRQTGTGFRELFF,TGTGCCAGCAGACAAACCGGGACAGGGTTCAGGGAGCTGTTTTTT
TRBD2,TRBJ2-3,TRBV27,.,CASSQLAGVTDTQYF,TGTGCCAGCAGCCAACTAGCGGGGGTCACAGATACGCAGTATTTT
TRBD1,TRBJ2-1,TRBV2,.,CASSRSGQGQYNEQFF,TGTGCCAGCAGCCGAAGCGGACAGGGGCAGTACAATGAGCAGTTCTTC
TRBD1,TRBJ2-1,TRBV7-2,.,CASSLGRGQGGNEFF,TGTGCCAGCAGCTTGGGACGGGGACAGGGAGGTAACGAGTTCTTC
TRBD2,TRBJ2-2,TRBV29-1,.,CSATGTSGRGDTGELFF,TGCAGCGCGACCGGGACTAGCGGGAGAGGAGACACCGGGGAGCTGTTTTTT
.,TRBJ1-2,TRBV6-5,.,CASSGDGTNYGYTF,TGTGCCAGCAGTGGTGACGGGACTAACTATGGCTACACCTTC
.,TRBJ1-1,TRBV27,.,CASSRLSGNTEAFF,TGTGCCAGCAGTAGACTAAGCGGGAACACTGAAGCTTTCTTT
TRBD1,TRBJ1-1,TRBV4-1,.,CASSQRQGMGTEAFF,TGCGCCAGCAGCCAGAGACAGGGAATGGGCACTGAAGCTTTCTTT
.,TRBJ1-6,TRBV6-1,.,CASSEVVSAGYSPLHF,TGTGCCAGCAGTGAAGTTGTGTCGGCAGGGTATTCACCCCTCCACTTT
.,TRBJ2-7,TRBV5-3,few,CASSGGPSLAYEQYF,TGTGCCAGCAGCGGAGGGCCCTCTTTAGCCTACGAGCAGTACTTC
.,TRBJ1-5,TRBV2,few,CASSEGQQSNQPQHF,TGTGCCAGCAGTGAAGGACAACAGAGCAATCAGCCCCAGCATTTT
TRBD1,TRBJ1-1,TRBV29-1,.,CSVDWTGATEAFF,TGCAGCGTTGATTGGACAGGGGCCACTGAAGCTTTCTTT
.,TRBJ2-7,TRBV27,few,CASSIGGFYEQYF,TGTGCCAGCAGTATAGGGGGATTCTACGAGCAGTACTTC
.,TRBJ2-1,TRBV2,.,CASSELPPDISYNEQFF,TGTGCCAGCAGTGAACTTCCCCCGGACATCTCCTACAATGAGCAGTTCTTC
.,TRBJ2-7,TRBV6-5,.,CASSLDTSSFYEQYF,TGTGCCAGCAGCCTGGACACCTCATCTTTCTACGAGCAGTACTTC
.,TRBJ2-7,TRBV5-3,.,CASSLGRGNEQYF,TGTGCCAGCAGCTTGGGTAGGGGTAACGAGCAGTACTTC
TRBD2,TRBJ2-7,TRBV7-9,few,CASSSWTSDEQYF,TGTGCCAGCAGCTCCTGGACTAGCGACGAGCAGTACTTC
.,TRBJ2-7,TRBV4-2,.,CASSPGYDKLAQINYEQYF,TGTGCCAGCAGCCCAGGATACGATAAACTAGCACAGATAAACTACGAGCAGTACTTC
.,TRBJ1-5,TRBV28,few,CASSLSGFQPQHF,TGTGCCAGCAGTTTATCAGGGTTCCAGCCCCAGCATTTT
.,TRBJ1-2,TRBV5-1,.,CASAPPMSYGYTF,TGCGCCAGCGCCCCCCCAATGAGCTATGGCTACACCTTC
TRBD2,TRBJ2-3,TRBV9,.,CASSPRLREPKDTQYF,TGTGCCAGCAGCCCGCGCTTGCGGGAGCCAAAAGATACGCAGTATTTT